The subject of this entry is one TCR beta chain. In the same sample, other DNA sequences code for this CDR3. For sorted subsets, roughly 210 ng DNA per replicate equaled approximately 32,000 T cell genomes. The assay was immunoSEQ multiplex PCR, and TCRdb's table has in-frame clones only and misses some. The repertoire holds over a million clones, with more than 95% as singletons. The V gene's germline CDR1 is KGHSH and CDR2 LQKENI. Trimming pared 3 bases from V and 4 bases from J, leaving 10 bases between. This CDR3 has 13 residues. The data belong to a study of shared clonotypes between healthy human individuals.

The TCR originated in a man aged 30 to 39 in good health. Material for sequencing was naive CD4+ T cells sorted from blood. The subset is: CD45RA+ positively selected. This chain connects TRBV18 to TRBJ2-7; D is possibly TRBD2 (5 bases). The chain's CDR3 is CASSPRETYEQYF. CDR3 sequence (DNA): TGTGCCAGCTCACCTAGGGAGACTTACGAGCAGTACTTC.